This T cell receptor (beta chain) came from a study of OX40 agonist ivuxolimab in advanced cancers. Background on the study: Given to patients was ivuxolimab, an agonistic anti-OX40 (CD134) antibody.

In this sample, this clone turned up a few times. Its antigen remains unidentified. Method: immunoSEQ multiplex PCR; TCRdb's copy keeps in-frame clones and lacks some. The sample lists about 8,300 clones, 65% to 80% seen once, with about half in the top ten. Study-wide results and caveats: Partial responders treated at 0.1-3.0 mg/kg exhibited clonal expansion among the lowest measured.

CDR1 and CDR2 from the germline V gene are MNHEY and SMNVEV (reference sequence). The length of the CDR3 is 14 residues. V gave up 2 bases and J gave up 5 bases, with 12 bases separating them. The input for sequencing was CD4+ or CD8+ T cells sorted from blood, taken in a trial of the OX40 agonist ivuxolimab. The receptor's source is an adult with an advanced solid tumor such as melanoma, head and neck, liver or kidney cancer. J is TRBJ1-1 and V is TRBV27; a weak D match, TRBD1 (6 bases). The CDR3 bases are TGTGCCAGCAGTTTAAGTGGGGGCCGAACTGAAGCTTTCTTT. This gives the protein CASSLSGGRTEAFF.